These 22 T cell receptor beta chains originate from one sample sequenced in a study of T cell changes during pregnancy in multiple sclerosis. Profiling relied on immunoSEQ multiplex PCR, and the TCRdb table lists in-frame clones only, not all of them. The table lists under 35,000 clones, 89% of them singletons. Material: CD8+ T cells from peripheral blood mononuclear cells, obtained in the second trimester of pregnancy. The receptor set was obtained from a female donor with multiple sclerosis, enrolled in a pregnancy study.

In this sample, this clone turned up once. J is TRBJ2-7 and V is TRBV4-1; possibly TRBD2 for D (5 bases). The CDR3 totals 14 residues. Germline lookup yields CDR1 MGHRA and CDR2 YSYEKL. V was cut by 1 base and J by 3 bases, with 10 bases left in between. The CDR3 is CASSQAVRGYEQYF. The DNA of the CDR3 is TGCGCCAGCAGCCAAGCGGTTCGGGGCTACGAGCAGTACTTC.

CDR3 nucleotide sequence: TGTGCCAGCAGCTTAGAGAATGAGGAAGAGACCCAGTACTTC. Its protein is CASSLENEEETQYF. The rearrangement joins TRBV7-2 to TRBJ2-5; no clear D gene. The CDR3 covers 14 residues. Germline V gene data show CDR1 as SGHTA and CDR2 as FQGNSA. Trimming took 1 base from V and 3 from J, leaving 9 bases between them.

The V gene is TRBV7-9, the J gene TRBJ2-1; D perhaps matches TRBD2 (6 bases). The CDR3 consists of 16 residues. Germline CDR1 is SEHNR and CDR2 is FQNEAQ (reference sequence). V was pared by 3 bases and J by 0 bases, with 12 bases between. The CDR3 DNA reads as TGTGCCAGCAGCTTCAGTCCGGGAGACTCCTACAATGAGCAGTTCTTC. Translated: CASSFSPGDSYNEQFF.

This chain joins TRBV7-6 and TRBJ1-4, with 7 bases identical to TRBD1. The CDR3 has 16 residues. After removal of 2 bases from V and 8 bases from J, the junction contained 11 bases not matched to a gene. Germline loops: CDR1 SGHVS, CDR2 FNYEAQ. The CDR3 loop reads CASSLNRGGMGEKLFF. The CDR3 DNA is TGTGCCAGCAGCTTAAACAGGGGCGGGATGGGAGAAAAACTGTTTTTT.

J is TRBJ2-2 and V is TRBV4-3, with D perhaps TRBD1 (6 bases). Trimming shortened V by 6 bases and J by 6 bases, and 14 bases separated the two germline ends. Germline CDR1 and CDR2: LGHNA and YSLEER. The CDR3 is made up of 14 amino acids. The CDR3 protein is CASSPARGSGELFF. As DNA, the CDR3 is TGCGCCAGCAGTCCCGCTAGGGGGTCCGGGGAGCTGTTTTTT.

V is TRBV5-1 and J is TRBJ2-7; maybe TRBD2 (5 bases). Trimming removed 0 bases from V and 6 bases from J, with 10 bases in between. The germline V gene has CDR1 SGHRS and CDR2 YFSETQ. This CDR3 comprises 13 residues. CDR3 nucleotides: TGCGCCAGCAGCTTGGGGGTAGCGCTCGAGCAGTACTTC. This encodes CASSLGVALEQYF.

This clone came up a few times. CDR3 sequence reads: CASSSGTGGWTEAFF. In DNA form, the CDR3 reads TGTGCCAGCAGTTCCGGGACAGGGGGCTGGACTGAAGCTTTCTTT. The rearrangement joins TRBV27 to TRBJ1-1; 12 nucleotides align to TRBD1. The germline V gene has CDR1 MNHEY and CDR2 SMNVEV (reference sequence). With 4 bases clipped from V and 5 bases from J, the junction kept 5 bases outside the gene matches. The CDR3 loop spans 15 amino acids.

The chain employs TRBV1 and TRBJ2-5; the D call of TRBD2 is as the table states it, not checked on the DNA. TRBV1 is a pseudogene locus. The CDR3 sequence is 18 residues long. In DNA, the CDR3 is TGCACCAGCAGCCAAGATTTCGGGTGCGGGAGGAACCAAGAGACCCAGTACTTC. This translates into CTSSQDFGCGRNQETQYF.

This chain connects TRBV13 to TRBJ2-1; D may be TRBD2 (5 bases). V was shortened by 6 bases and J by 10 bases, with 16 bases between the two germline ends. The CDR3 covers 13 residues. Germline CDR1 reads PRHDT; CDR2 reads FYEKMQ (reference sequence). The CDR3 DNA reads as TGTGCCAGCAGAGATTCGGGATCCGTGGAGCAGTTCTTC. It is translated as CASRDSGSVEQFF.

The chain recombines TRBV6-5 with TRBJ1-1; 10 nucleotides line up with TRBD1. The length of the CDR3 is 13 residues. After removal of 6 bases from V and 3 bases from J, the junction contained 1 base not matched to a gene. CDR1 MNHEY and CDR2 SVGAGI come from the germline V gene. The CDR3 nucleotides are TGTGCCAGCAGGGGACAGGGGTACACTGAAGCTTTCTTT. Translation: CASRGQGYTEAFF.

J is TRBJ2-7 and V is TRBV4-1; 9 bases line up with TRBD2. In germline, CDR1 is MGHRA, CDR2 YSYEKL. The V segment lost 0 bases and the J segment 4 bases; nucleotides outside the gene matches: 4. The CDR3 extends over 15 amino acids. This chain's CDR3 is CASSQDPSGTYEQYF. The CDR3 bases are TGCGCCAGCAGCCAAGATCCTAGCGGGACTTACGAGCAGTACTTC.

The chain is built from TRBV7-9 and TRBJ2-7; no clear D. The CDR3 is 14 amino acids. Trimming removed 0 bases from V and 2 bases from J, with 8 bases in between. In germline, CDR1 is SEHNR, CDR2 FQNEAQ (reference sequence). CDR3 protein: CASSLAGHTYEQYF. The DNA of the CDR3 is TGTGCCAGCAGCTTAGCTGGTCACACCTACGAGCAGTACTTC. The whole variable domain, filled in from reference TRBV7-9 and TRBJ2-7, reads DTGVSQNPRHKITKRGQNVTFRCDPISEHNRLYWYRQTLGQGPEFLTYFQNEAQLEKSRLLSDRFSAERPKGSFSTLEIQRTEQGDSAMYLCASSLAGHTYEQYFGPGTRLTVT.

This chain joins TRBV7-6 and TRBJ2-2; 9 nucleotides agree with TRBD2. The CDR3 consists of 15 residues. The V segment lost 5 bases and the J segment 6 bases; nucleotides outside the gene matches: 7. Germline values: CDR1 SGHVS, CDR2 FNYEAQ. CDR3 nucleotides: TGTGCCAGCAGCCCCTTCCTAGCGGGATCCGGGGAGCTGTTTTTT. This translates into CASSPFLAGSGELFF.

The chain employs TRBV19 and TRBJ2-1; D gene ambiguous. Deletions cut 10 bases from V and 0 bases from J, with 10 bases between. The CDR3 loop spans 13 amino acids. The germline CDR1 and CDR2 sequences are LNHDA and SQIVND (reference sequence). The CDR3 region is CATKESSYNEQFF. The CDR3, as DNA: TGTGCCACAAAGGAGAGCTCCTACAATGAGCAGTTCTTC.

The V and J genes are TRBV7-9 and TRBJ1-2; maybe TRBD1 (6 bases). The length of the CDR3 is 15 residues. V was pared by 5 bases and J by 3 bases, with 16 bases between. In germline, CDR1 is SEHNR, CDR2 FQNEAQ (reference sequence). DNA for the CDR3: TGTGCCAGCAGCCCCCCCTGGACAGCCGACTATGGCTACACCTTC. Protein product: CASSPPWTADYGYTF.

This sequence joins TRBV11-2 and TRBJ1-2, with D possibly matching TRBD1 (6 bases). Germline CDR1 is SGHAT and CDR2 is FQNNGV. This CDR3 has 13 residues. The V and J ends lost 7 bases and 5 bases respectively, with 14 bases between them. CDR3 bases: TGTGCCAGCAACTCGGACAGAGGTTATGGCTACACCTTC. Translating gives CASNSDRGYGYTF.

The chain uses TRBV27 and TRBJ1-5; 9 bases are a match to TRBD1. The V segment lost 5 bases and the J segment 0 bases; nucleotides outside the gene matches: 11. The CDR3 totals 18 residues. Germline CDR1 and CDR2: MNHEY and SMNVEV (reference sequence). The CDR3 nucleotides are TGTGCCAGCAGTCCAACCGGGACAGGGAGTGTTAGCAATCAGCCCCAGCATTTT. As protein: CASSPTGTGSVSNQPQHF.

The chain carries TRBV9 and TRBJ1-1; 7 bases fit TRBD1. In germline, CDR1 is SGDLS, CDR2 YYNGEE. V dropped 3 bases and J dropped 1; count of bases not matched to a gene: 0. This CDR3 is 13 amino acids long. The DNA for the CDR3 is TGTGCCAGCAGCGCAGGGGGGAACACTGAAGCTTTCTTT. Protein: CASSAGGNTEAFF. The full variable domain, in which reference TRBV9 and TRBJ1-1 provide the parts outside the CDR3, is DSGVTQTPKHLITATGQRVTLRCSPRSGDLSVYWYQQSLDQGLQFLIQYYNGEERAKGNILERFSAQQFPDLHSELNLSSLELGDSALYFCASSAGGNTEAFFGQGTRLTVV.

The chain couples TRBV27 to TRBJ2-6; TRBD2 might be the D (6 bases). The germline V and J ends were trimmed by 6 bases and 0 bases, with 18 bases remaining between them. CDR3 size: 18 residues. Germline V gene lookup returns CDR1 MNHEY and CDR2 SMNVEV (reference sequence). In nucleotides, the CDR3 is TGTGCCAGCAGCTTGTCTGTGTTCGGGAGCTCTGGGGCCAACGTCCTGACTTTC. Residues: CASSLSVFGSSGANVLTF.

The chain is built from TRBV29-1 and TRBJ2-5, with 15 positions matching TRBD2. V lost 6 bases, J lost 4 bases, and 3 bases stayed unmatched. This CDR3 is 14 amino acids long. CDR1 and CDR2 from the germline V gene are SQVTM and ANQGSEA. In DNA, the CDR3 is TGCAGCGTCCTGGGACTAGCGGGAGGAGAGACCCAGTACTTC. Protein: CSVLGLAGGETQYF.

The rearrangement joins TRBV2 to TRBJ2-5; 8 nucleotides match TRBD1. The CDR3 is made up of 16 amino acids. In germline, CDR1 is SNHLY, CDR2 FYNNEI. The ends lost 3 bases at V and 4 bases at J; junction bases unmatched: 10. The chain's CDR3 is CASSDWQGAVRETQYF. The CDR3 DNA is TGTGCCAGCAGTGACTGGCAGGGGGCGGTTCGAGAGACCCAGTACTTC.

The CDR3 bases are TGTGCCAGCGGGAAGTTGGGACAGTCCTACGAGCAGTACTTC. The encoded protein is CASGKLGQSYEQYF. The V and J genes are TRBV7-9 and TRBJ2-7, with 7 bases aligning to TRBD1. The V gene end was trimmed by 8 bases and the J gene end by 1 base; junction bases not matched to a gene: 8. Looked up from germline, CDR1 is SEHNR and CDR2 is FQNEAQ (reference sequence). The CDR3 is 14 amino acids.